The clone carrying this T cell receptor beta chain appeared many times. The antigen is unknown. The data derive from a study of T cell clones after liver transplantation. Study summary: Apart from three HCV-positive recipients, transplants were for non-autoimmune, non-viral reasons. Findings and caveats of the study: In two subjects, few donor cells limited the measurable donor-reactive repertoire. Migration into the graft, not deletion, may explain lost graft donor-reactive T cells.

Produced via immunoSEQ multiplex PCR; TCRdb's table is partial and in-frame only. The sample consists of 85,000 to 110,000 clones, around 80% of them appearing once. The V end lost 6 bases, the J end lost 8 bases, and 13 bases lay between the germline ends. There are 11 residues in the CDR3. From germline, CDR1 is SQVTM and CDR2 ANQGSEA. V usage is TRBV29-1 and J usage is TRBJ1-1; a possible D gene is TRBD1 (6 bases). The clonotype was recovered from a human patient who received a liver transplant. Some of the T cells might come from the graft donor. Material: CD4+ T cells from blood, obtained around 48 months after liver transplant. The CDR3 coding sequence is TGCAGCGTCCCGAGTGGGGGCGAAGCTTTCTTT. Its translation: CSVPSGGEAFF.